This record looks at one T cell receptor beta chain sequence and its context. Antigen unknown. Several immunoSEQ 96-well plates shared each subset's DNA, each plate a replicate. A 200 ng quantity of DNA, 29,000 or so T cell genomes, went into the sorted-subset replicate PCRs. Sequencing was performed with immunoSEQ multiplex PCR; in TCRdb, only in-frame clones are kept and a portion is missing. The sample consists of hundreds of thousands of clones, 85% to 95% of them appearing once. V lost 9 bases and J 0 bases, leaving 11 bases between the germline ends. This CDR3 region has 14 residues. Germline-derived CDR1 and CDR2 are MNHEY and SVGAGI. This entry belongs to a study of shared clonotypes between healthy human individuals. Study-wide points: The study found about 5% of naive CD4 clonotypes shared across several donors. Generation probabilities were higher for clonotypes shared across all four sorted-subset donors than for unshared ones.

In the naive CD8 group, cells lacked CD45RO and were positively selected for CCR7, so terminally differentiated effector memory CD45RA+ cells were left out. V and J are TRBV6-5 and TRBJ2-2; D gene uncertain. The source is a woman in her 30s in good health. Sequences were obtained from naive CD8+ T cells sorted from blood. CDR3: CASSRLANTGELFF. CDR3 bases: TGTGCCAGTTCCCGGTTAGCGAACACCGGGGAGCTGTTTTTT.